A selection of T cell receptor beta chains follows, all from one sample in a study of Graves' ophthalmopathy and Graves' hyperthyroidism. Each CDR3 protein gets one entry after TCRdb re-called the multiplex PCR reads with MiXCR. Among almost 750,000 distinct CDR3 sequences listed, approximately 40% were seen once. Sequencing input: peripheral blood. These receptors came from an adult man with Graves' ophthalmopathy. Each CDR3 is given with its conserved first and last residue. The D gene is left open where the match is weak. Size is stated for part of the rows, as once, few or many counts, or as a class when the clone is expanded.

clone size: many
D gene: .
J gene: TRBJ1-6
CDR3 length: 16
V gene: TRBV9
CDR3 protein: CASSENPRDPNSPLHF
CDR3 DNA: TGTGCCAGCAGCGAGAACCCCAGGGACCCAAATTCACCCCTCCACTTT

clone size: .
D gene: .
J gene: TRBJ1-5
CDR3 length: 14
V gene: TRBV20-1
CDR3 protein: CSAMAGGYGQPQHF
CDR3 DNA: TGCAGTGCTATGGCGGGGGGCTATGGACAGCCCCAGCATTTT

clone size: many
D gene: TRBD2
J gene: TRBJ2-7
CDR3 length: 15
V gene: TRBV15
CDR3 protein: CATSRERGDPYEQYF
CDR3 DNA: TGTGCCACCAGCAGAGAACGGGGGGATCCCTACGAGCAGTACTTC

clone size: .
D gene: TRBD1
J gene: TRBJ1-2
CDR3 length: 14
V gene: TRBV7-9
CDR3 protein: CASSRADRVHGYTF
CDR3 DNA: TGTGCCAGCAGCCGAGCGGACAGGGTCCATGGCTACACCTTC

clone size: few
D gene: .
J gene: TRBJ2-7
CDR3 length: 12
V gene: TRBV20-1
CDR3 protein: CSARLNSYEQYF
CDR3 DNA: TGCAGTGCTAGACTAAACTCCTACGAGCAGTACTTC

clone size: many
D gene: .
J gene: TRBJ2-7
CDR3 length: 15
V gene: TRBV28
CDR3 protein: CASSLPTGQVDEQYF
CDR3 DNA: TGTGCCAGCAGTTTACCGACCGGACAAGTTGACGAGCAGTACTTC

clone size: .
D gene: .
J gene: TRBJ1-2
CDR3 length: 12
V gene: TRBV25-1
CDR3 protein: CASSDVGHGYTF
CDR3 DNA: TGTGCCAGCAGTGATGTCGGCCATGGCTACACCTTC

clone size: many
D gene: .
J gene: TRBJ2-2
CDR3 length: 16
V gene: TRBV7-6
CDR3 protein: CASSLPGAASTGELFF
CDR3 DNA: TGTGCCAGCAGCTTACCTGGGGCAGCCTCCACCGGGGAGCTGTTTTTT

clone size: .
D gene: .
J gene: TRBJ1-1
CDR3 length: 14
V gene: TRBV29-1
CDR3 protein: CSVPKGIVSTEAFF
CDR3 DNA: TGCAGCGTTCCAAAGGGGATAGTGAGCACTGAAGCTTTCTTT

clone size: few
D gene: TRBD2
J gene: TRBJ2-7
CDR3 length: 13
V gene: TRBV20-1
CDR3 protein: CSTGTSHTYEQYF
CDR3 DNA: TGCAGCACCGGGACTAGTCACACCTACGAGCAGTACTTC

clone size: few
D gene: .
J gene: TRBJ1-4
CDR3 length: 14
V gene: TRBV12-3/TRBV12-4
CDR3 protein: CASSPGFNNEKLFF
CDR3 DNA: TGTGCCAGCAGTCCCGGGTTCAATAATGAAAAACTGTTTTTT

clone size: .
D gene: .
J gene: TRBJ1-2
CDR3 length: 13
V gene: TRBV4-1
CDR3 protein: CASSQVGLDGYTF
CDR3 DNA: TGCGCCAGCAGCCAAGTCGGGCTCGATGGCTACACCTTC

clone size: few
D gene: TRBD1
J gene: TRBJ2-7
CDR3 length: 15
V gene: TRBV20-1
CDR3 protein: CSAIEDRSSSYEQYF
CDR3 DNA: TGCAGTGCTATCGAGGACAGGTCAAGCTCCTACGAGCAGTACTTC

clone size: many
D gene: .
J gene: TRBJ1-6
CDR3 length: 12
V gene: TRBV10-3
CDR3 protein: CAIRTGNSPLHF
CDR3 DNA: TGTGCCATTAGGACGGGTAATTCACCCCTCCACTTT

clone size: many
D gene: TRBD1
J gene: TRBJ2-7
CDR3 length: 15
V gene: TRBV25-1
CDR3 protein: CASSTPDREVYEQYF
CDR3 DNA: TGTGCCAGCAGTACGCCGGACAGGGAGGTTTACGAGCAGTACTTC

clone size: many
D gene: .
J gene: TRBJ1-1
CDR3 length: 14
V gene: TRBV19
CDR3 protein: CASSIGVENTEAFF
CDR3 DNA: TGTGCCAGTAGTATCGGGGTCGAGAACACTGAAGCTTTCTTT

clone size: .
D gene: TRBD1
J gene: TRBJ2-7
CDR3 length: 14
V gene: TRBV20-1
CDR3 protein: CSAWNRDRGREQYF
CDR3 DNA: TGCAGTGCTTGGAACCGGGACAGGGGGCGTGAGCAGTACTTC

clone size: many
D gene: TRBD1
J gene: TRBJ2-7
CDR3 length: 15
V gene: TRBV29-1
CDR3 protein: CSVEEVGTVTYEQYF
CDR3 DNA: TGCAGCGTTGAAGAGGTTGGGACAGTAACCTACGAGCAGTACTTC

clone size: .
D gene: .
J gene: TRBJ2-7
CDR3 length: 15
V gene: TRBV7-2
CDR3 protein: CASSLLSGNFYEQYF
CDR3 DNA: TGTGCCAGCAGCCTTTTAAGCGGAAACTTCTACGAGCAGTACTTC

clone size: .
D gene: .
J gene: TRBJ1-6
CDR3 length: 14
V gene: TRBV10-2
CDR3 protein: CASSESGHNSPLHF
CDR3 DNA: TGCGCCAGCAGTGAGTCAGGGCATAATTCACCCCTCCACTTT

clone size: many
D gene: TRBD1
J gene: TRBJ1-6
CDR3 length: 16
V gene: TRBV7-9
CDR3 protein: CASSSSGGDSFSPLHF
CDR3 DNA: TGTGCCAGCAGCTCCAGCGGGGGGGACAGCTTCTCGCCCCTCCACTTT